Following are 3 T cell receptor beta chains from one sample sequenced in a study of CD8 T cells in Susac syndrome. Reverse transcription used about 0.5 to 1 ug RNA and random hexamers. TCRdb redid the calling of the immunoSEQ multiplex PCR reads with MiXCR, one entry per CDR3 protein. The table records roughly 100,000 distinct CDR3 sequences, 94% of them present only once. Sequenced: CD8+ T cells from PBMCs. The receptors derive from a human donor with Susac syndrome.

The chain uses TRBV9 and TRBJ2-6; D is ambiguous. This CDR3 region has 15 residues. Germline values: CDR1 SGDLS, CDR2 YYNGEE. V was shortened by 0 bases and J by 0 bases, with 4 bases between the two germline ends. Here the CDR3 DNA reads TGTGCCAGCAGCGTAGCGGGCTCTGGGGCCAACGTCCTGACTTTC. Encoded protein: CASSVAGSGANVLTF.

This clonotype was seen just once. V usage is TRBV11-2 and J usage is TRBJ2-3; no reliable D call. The V and J ends lost 6 bases and 4 bases respectively, with 8 bases between them. Germline assignment: CDR1 SGHAT and CDR2 FQNNGV. CDR3 length: 12 residues. CDR3 residues: CASSYGSDTQYF. The CDR3 region has the DNA TGTGCCAGCAGTTATGGCTCAGATACGCAGTATTTT.

The chain links TRBV6-2 or TRBV6-3 to TRBJ2-2, with D tentatively TRBD1 (5 bases). The V gene lost 6 bases and the J gene lost 5 bases, with 16 bases spanning the gap. Per germline, CDR1 MNHEY and CDR2 SVGEGT. The CDR3 has 15 residues. CDR3: CASSLPGRVTGELFF. CDR3 DNA sequence: TGTGCCAGCAGCCTCCCAGGCAGGGTAACCGGGGAGCTGTTTTTT.